A selection of T cell receptor beta chains follows, all from one sample in a study of post-analysis software for immune sequencing data. TCRdb itself ran the PCR reads through MiXCR, one entry per CDR3 protein. The sample contains 350,000 to 500,000 distinct CDR3 sequences, 39% of which appear only once. Sequenced input: blood. The source is a girl aged 2 to 9 with multiple sclerosis. The CDR3 runs from the conserved cysteine through the conserved F or W. The order of the fields is J gene, V gene, clone size, CDR3 protein. A clone size is listed for some rows: how often the clone was seen (once, few, many), or a class if it is expanded.

TRBJ2-1,TRBV28,NA,CASSFNSPLTGRSSYNEQFF
TRBJ2-3,TRBV12-3/TRBV12-4,few,CASSLGVVSGRDTQYF
TRBJ2-3,TRBV3-1,NA,CANSRGKIRDTQYF
NA,TRBV7-7,NA,CASSLRTKGTQYF
TRBJ1-2,TRBV12-3/TRBV12-4,NA,CASGHDSGNRGYTF
TRBJ1-5,TRBV6-5,NA,CASSSQAYSNQPQHF
TRBJ1-2,TRBV6-5,NA,CASSEDRGGHYGYTF
TRBJ2-5,TRBV20-1,NA,CSAPTRVGGETQYF
TRBJ2-7,TRBV12-5,NA,CASGPRVYEQYF
NA,TRBV7-2,few,CASIAGLGETQYF
TRBJ2-7,TRBV14,many,CASSRGNEQYF
TRBJ2-5,TRBV6-6,NA,CASRPRAQETQYF
TRBJ2-6,TRBV7-6,NA,CASSPGQVGANVRTF
TRBJ1-5,TRBV5-1,NA,CASSPGLSSNQPQHF
TRBJ2-3,TRBV12-3/TRBV12-4,few,CASSPRGTRGVAQYF
TRBJ2-1,TRBV12-3/TRBV12-4,NA,CASSLSFSGSRNEQFF
TRBJ2-7,TRBV5-6,few,CASRGQGAAYEQYF
TRBJ2-1,TRBV29-1,few,CSVEDRDRFYNEQFF
TRBJ2-3,TRBV6-1,NA,CASSGGLALNVDTQYF